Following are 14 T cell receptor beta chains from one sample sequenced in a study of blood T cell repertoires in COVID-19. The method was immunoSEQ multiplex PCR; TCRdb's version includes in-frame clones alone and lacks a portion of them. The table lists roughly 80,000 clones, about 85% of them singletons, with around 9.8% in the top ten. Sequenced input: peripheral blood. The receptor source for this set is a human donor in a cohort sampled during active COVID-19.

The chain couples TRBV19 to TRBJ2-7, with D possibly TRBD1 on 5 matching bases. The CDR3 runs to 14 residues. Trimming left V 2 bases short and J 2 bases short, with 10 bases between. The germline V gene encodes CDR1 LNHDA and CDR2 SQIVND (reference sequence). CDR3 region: CASSIRQGPYEQYF. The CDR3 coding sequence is TGTGCCAGTAGTATAAGGCAGGGTCCCTACGAGCAGTACTTC.

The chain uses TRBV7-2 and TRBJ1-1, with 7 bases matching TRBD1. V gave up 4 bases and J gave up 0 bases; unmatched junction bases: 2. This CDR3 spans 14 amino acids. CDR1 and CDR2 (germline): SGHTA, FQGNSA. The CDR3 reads CASSSTGLNTEAFF. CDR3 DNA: TGTGCCAGCAGCTCGACAGGGTTGAACACTGAAGCTTTCTTT.

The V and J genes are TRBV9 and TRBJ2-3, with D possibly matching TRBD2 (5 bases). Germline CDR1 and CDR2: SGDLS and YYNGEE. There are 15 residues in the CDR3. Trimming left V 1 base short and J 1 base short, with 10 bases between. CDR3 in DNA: TGTGCCAGCAGCGTACTGGGAGCCGGCACAGATACGCAGTATTTT. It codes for CASSVLGAGTDTQYF.

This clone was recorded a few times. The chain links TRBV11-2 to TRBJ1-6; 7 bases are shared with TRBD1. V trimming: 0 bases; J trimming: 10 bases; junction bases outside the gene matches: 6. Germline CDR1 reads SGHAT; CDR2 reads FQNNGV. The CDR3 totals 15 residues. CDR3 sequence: CASSLDPGGFSPLHF. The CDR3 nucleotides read TGTGCCAGCAGCTTAGATCCAGGGGGGTTCTCACCCCTCCACTTT.

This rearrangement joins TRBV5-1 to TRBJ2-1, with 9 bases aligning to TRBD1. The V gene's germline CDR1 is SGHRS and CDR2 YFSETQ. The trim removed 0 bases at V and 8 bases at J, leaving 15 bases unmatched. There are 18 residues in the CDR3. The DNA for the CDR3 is TGCGCCAGCAGCTTGGCCGCCCGGGGGACAGGGTTTATCGATGAGCAGTTCTTC. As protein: CASSLAARGTGFIDEQFF. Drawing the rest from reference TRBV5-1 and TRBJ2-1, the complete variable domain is KAGVTQTPRYLIKTRGQQVTLSCSPISGHRSVSWYQQTPGQGLQFLFEYFSETQRNKGNFPGRFSGRQFSNSRSEMNVSTLELGDSALYLCASSLAARGTGFIDEQFFGPGTRLTVL.

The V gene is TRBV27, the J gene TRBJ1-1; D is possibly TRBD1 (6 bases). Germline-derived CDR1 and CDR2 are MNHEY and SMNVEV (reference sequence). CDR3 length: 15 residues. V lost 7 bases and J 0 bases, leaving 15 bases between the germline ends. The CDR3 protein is CASKQTGYMNTEAFF. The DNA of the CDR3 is TGTGCCAGCAAACAGACAGGCTATATGAACACTGAAGCTTTCTTT.

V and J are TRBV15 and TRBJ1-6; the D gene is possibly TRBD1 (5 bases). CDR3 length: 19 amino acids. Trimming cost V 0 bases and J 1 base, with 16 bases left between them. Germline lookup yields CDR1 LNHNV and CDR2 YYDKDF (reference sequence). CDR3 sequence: CATSRDKGLWGSYNSPLHF. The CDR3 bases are TGTGCCACCAGCAGAGATAAGGGACTTTGGGGGTCCTATAATTCACCCCTCCACTTT.

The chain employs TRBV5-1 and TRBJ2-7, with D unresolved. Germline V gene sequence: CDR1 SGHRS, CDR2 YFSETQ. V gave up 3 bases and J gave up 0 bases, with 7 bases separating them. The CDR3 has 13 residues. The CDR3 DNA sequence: TGCGCCAGCAGCTCCTGGAGCTCCTACGAGCAGTACTTC. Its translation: CASSSWSSYEQYF.

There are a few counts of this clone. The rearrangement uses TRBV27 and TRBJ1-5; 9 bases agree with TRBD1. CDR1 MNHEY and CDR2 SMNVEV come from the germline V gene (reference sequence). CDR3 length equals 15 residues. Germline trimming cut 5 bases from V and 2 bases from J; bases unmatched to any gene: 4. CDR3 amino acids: CASSKTGGGNQPQHF. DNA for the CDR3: TGTGCCAGCAGTAAAACAGGGGGCGGCAATCAGCCCCAGCATTTT.

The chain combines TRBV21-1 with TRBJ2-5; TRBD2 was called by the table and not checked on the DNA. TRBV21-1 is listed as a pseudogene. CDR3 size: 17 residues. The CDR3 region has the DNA TGTGCCAGCAGCAAAGTTTTCAGCGGGAGGGACCAAGAGACCCAGTACTTC. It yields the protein CASSKVFSGRDQETQYF.

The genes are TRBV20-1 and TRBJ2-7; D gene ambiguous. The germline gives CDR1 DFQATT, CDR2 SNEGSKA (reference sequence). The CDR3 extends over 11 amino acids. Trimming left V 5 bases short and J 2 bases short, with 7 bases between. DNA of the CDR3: TGCAGTGCTCTGGCAGCCTACGAGCAGTACTTC. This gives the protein CSALAAYEQYF.

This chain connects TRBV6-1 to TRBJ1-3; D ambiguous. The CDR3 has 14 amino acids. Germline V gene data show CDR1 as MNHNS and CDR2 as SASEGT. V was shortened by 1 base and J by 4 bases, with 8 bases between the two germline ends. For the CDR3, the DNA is TGTGCCAGCAGTGAAGGGACTCTGGGAAACACCATATATTTT. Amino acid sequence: CASSEGTLGNTIYF.

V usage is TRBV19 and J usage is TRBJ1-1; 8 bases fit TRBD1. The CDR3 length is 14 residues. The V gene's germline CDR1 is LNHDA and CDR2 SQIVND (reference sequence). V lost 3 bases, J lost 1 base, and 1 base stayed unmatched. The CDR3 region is CASSMDRENTEAFF. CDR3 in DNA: TGTGCCAGTAGTATGGACAGGGAGAACACTGAAGCTTTCTTT.

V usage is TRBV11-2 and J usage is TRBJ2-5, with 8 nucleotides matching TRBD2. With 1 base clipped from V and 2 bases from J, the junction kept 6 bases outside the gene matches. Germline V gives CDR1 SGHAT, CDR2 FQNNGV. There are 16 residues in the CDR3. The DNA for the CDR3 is TGTGCCAGCAGCTTAGGTGCCTTAGCGGGGCAAGAGACCCAGTACTTC. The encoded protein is CASSLGALAGQETQYF.